Given below is one TCR beta chain in context. The sample belongs to a study of shared clonotypes between healthy human individuals. Whole-study context: Aged 18 to 49, the donors were a couple of women and three men.

DNA from unsorted PBMC was sequenced on ten immunoSEQ deep assay plates. Generated by immunoSEQ multiplex PCR, the TCRdb table keeps only in-frame clones and is missing some. The sample contains about 490,000 clones, around four fifths of which appear only once. Donors were healthy HIV-negative adults without recent acute infections or vaccinations. The donors were all Caucasian adults (living in Nashville, Tennessee). Sequencing was carried out using PBMCs. The TCR sequence derives from a woman aged 40 to 50 in good health. Some clones in this sample may be carry-over from other donors' samples.

CDR3: CASKFLSGQGPYEQYF. The CDR3 nucleotides read TGTGCCAGCAAGTTTTTATCAGGACAGGGCCCCTACGAGCAGTACTTC. The V call is TRBV28, the J call TRBJ2-7, with 8 nucleotides matching TRBD1. With 7 bases clipped from V and 2 bases from J, the junction kept 13 bases outside the gene matches. Germline CDR1 and CDR2: MDHEN and SYDVKM. CDR3 size: 16 residues.